The 27 T cell receptor beta chains reported below all come from one sample, sequenced in a study of PD-L1 blockade in urothelial cancer. This sample's time point: pretreatment peripheral blood. Assay: immunoSEQ multiplex PCR; the TCRdb copy retains only in-frame clones and omits some. The sample yields 90,000 or so clones, roughly 90% seen once. Source: PBMCs, taken around atezolizumab (anti-PD-L1) treatment. The receptors originated from an elderly woman with urothelial cancer.

The rearrangement uses TRBV5-4 and TRBJ2-1; 10 bases map to TRBD2. After removal of 4 bases from V and 0 bases from J, the junction contained 7 bases not matched to a gene. In germline, CDR1 is SGHNT, CDR2 YYREEE (reference sequence). This CDR3 is 17 amino acids long. CDR3 in amino acids: CASSVGLAGGSYNEQFF. The CDR3, as DNA: TGTGCCAGCAGCGTGGGATTAGCGGGAGGCTCCTACAATGAGCAGTTCTTC.

The genes are TRBV7-8 and TRBJ1-4; 11 bases line up with TRBD1. CDR1 and CDR2 from the germline V gene are SGHVS and FQNEAQ. Trimming at V came to 3 bases and at J to 10 bases, leaving 1 base not matched to a gene. This CDR3 spans 13 amino acids. The CDR3 is CASSFGTGGKLFF. The CDR3 nucleotides read TGTGCCAGCAGCTTTGGGACAGGGGGAAAACTGTTTTTT.

V gene TRBV19 combines with J gene TRBJ2-2; TRBD2 might be the D (5 bases). With 9 bases removed from V and 2 bases from J, the gap between germline ends came to 13 bases. Germline values: CDR1 LNHDA, CDR2 SQIVND (reference sequence). The CDR3 runs 14 residues. CDR3 residues: CASSEGLNTGELFF. As DNA, the CDR3 is TGTGCCAGCTCCGAAGGACTTAACACCGGGGAGCTGTTTTTT.

The V gene is TRBV6-1, the J gene TRBJ2-3; weak D call: TRBD2 (5 bases). This CDR3 contains 14 residues. Trimming removed 8 bases at V and 5 bases at J, with 17 bases between. Per the germline V gene, CDR1 is MNHNS and CDR2 is SASEGT. The DNA of the CDR3 is TGTGCCAGCGGTCGGGAAACAGAACGAGATACGCAGTATTTT. Translated, it gives CASGRETERDTQYF.

The chain recombines TRBV7-2 with TRBJ1-1, with D perhaps matching TRBD1 (6 bases). There are 14 residues in the CDR3. Trimming left V 5 bases short and J 4 bases short, with 14 bases between. Per germline, CDR1 SGHTA and CDR2 FQGNSA. The chain's CDR3 is CASSGNRAGTEAFF. In DNA, the CDR3 is TGTGCCAGCAGCGGAAACAGGGCAGGCACTGAAGCTTTCTTT. Based on the CDR3 plus reference TRBV7-2 and TRBJ1-1, the full variable domain is GAGVSQSPSNKVTEKGKDVELRCDPISGHTALYWYRQSLGQGLEFLIYFQGNSAPDKSGLPSDRFSAERTGGSVSTLTIQRTQQEDSAVYLCASSGNRAGTEAFFGQGTRLTVV.

V and J are TRBV27 and TRBJ1-2; 8 bases line up with TRBD1. The germline V gene encodes CDR1 MNHEY and CDR2 SMNVEV (reference sequence). The CDR3 consists of 14 residues. The ends lost 5 bases at V and 2 bases at J; junction bases unmatched: 4. This CDR3 is CASSRQGANYGYTF. In DNA, the CDR3 is TGTGCCAGCAGTCGTCAGGGGGCCAACTATGGCTACACCTTC.

The chain is built from TRBV6-6 and TRBJ2-7; TRBD2 matches 8 bases. Looked up from germline, CDR1 is MNHNY and CDR2 is SVGAGI (reference sequence). With 5 bases clipped from V and 8 bases from J, the junction kept 8 bases outside the gene matches. There are 13 residues in the CDR3. The CDR3 region has the DNA TGTGCCAGCAGTCCCTTGACTAGCGCACAGCAGTACTTC. Protein: CASSPLTSAQQYF.

This chain uses TRBV11-2 with TRBJ2-1; 10 nucleotides match TRBD2. V dropped 7 bases and J dropped 4; count of bases not matched to a gene: 7. Per germline, CDR1 SGHAT and CDR2 FQNNGV. The CDR3 runs 15 residues. In DNA form, the CDR3 reads TGTGCCAGCACCCCGGGACTAGCGCCTTACAATGAGCAGTTCTTC. Translating gives CASTPGLAPYNEQFF.

This chain joins TRBV5-4 and TRBJ2-1; D unresolved. Trimming removed 0 bases at V and 9 bases at J, with 10 bases between. CDR1 is SGHNT and CDR2 is YYREEE in the germline V gene (reference sequence). This CDR3 is 13 amino acids long. CDR3 sequence reads: CASSLADSIEQFF. In nucleotides, the CDR3 is TGTGCCAGCAGCTTGGCTGATAGCATTGAGCAGTTCTTC.

The rearrangement uses TRBV9 and TRBJ2-5, with a possible D match to TRBD1 (6 bases). Germline values: CDR1 SGDLS, CDR2 YYNGEE. The V and J ends lost 5 bases and 0 bases respectively, with 11 bases between them. The CDR3 totals 14 residues. CDR3: CASSVQGDQETQYF. In nucleotides, the CDR3 is TGTGCCAGCAGTGTACAGGGTGACCAAGAGACCCAGTACTTC.

This clone was detected once. V and J are TRBV30 and TRBJ2-2; D may be TRBD2 (6 bases). V shed 2 bases and J shed 9 bases, with 22 bases lying between them. Germline V gives CDR1 GTSNPN, CDR2 SVGIG (reference sequence). This CDR3 spans 16 amino acids. The CDR3: CAWSLKRAGGARELFF. The CDR3 DNA reads TGTGCCTGGAGTCTAAAACGGGCCGGCGGGGCCCGGGAGCTGTTTTTT.

The V gene is TRBV9, the J gene TRBJ2-2; 11 bases align to TRBD2. This CDR3 spans 17 amino acids. V lost 0 bases, J lost 6 bases, and 7 bases stayed unmatched. The germline V gene encodes CDR1 SGDLS and CDR2 YYNGEE. DNA of the CDR3: TGTGCCAGCAGCGTAGCTCGGCTAGCGGGAGGTTCCGGGGAGCTGTTTTTT. Translated, it gives CASSVARLAGGSGELFF. The full variable domain, completed using reference TRBV9 and TRBJ2-2, is DSGVTQTPKHLITATGQRVTLRCSPRSGDLSVYWYQQSLDQGLQFLIQYYNGEERAKGNILERFSAQQFPDLHSELNLSSLELGDSALYFCASSVARLAGGSGELFFGEGSRLTVL.

The chain couples TRBV7-6 to TRBJ2-1; tentative D call: TRBD2 (6 bases). The CDR3 contains 14 residues. Trimming removed 7 bases from V and 7 bases from J, with 17 bases in between. Germline V gives CDR1 SGHVS, CDR2 FNYEAQ. This chain's CDR3 is CASTLRVGGNEQFF. Written as DNA, the CDR3 is TGTGCCAGCACCCTCCGGGTTGGAGGGAATGAGCAGTTCTTC.

This clone was detected a few times. This sequence joins TRBV9 and TRBJ2-1, with unresolved D. The V end lost 2 bases, the J end lost 0 bases, and 15 bases lay between the germline ends. Germline CDR1 and CDR2: SGDLS and YYNGEE. The CDR3 spans 17 residues. The CDR3 loop is CASSVGSSFGSYNEQFF. The CDR3 region has the DNA TGTGCCAGCAGCGTCGGGTCTAGTTTCGGCTCCTACAATGAGCAGTTCTTC.

J is TRBJ2-5 and V is TRBV11-2; 8 bases match TRBD1. CDR3 length equals 16 residues. The germline CDR1 and CDR2 sequences are SGHAT and FQNNGV. V was pared by 1 base and J by 4 bases, with 8 bases of the junction left unmatched. The CDR3 DNA follows: TGTGCCAGCAGCTTAGTTCTCAGGGGGCGAGGAGAGACCCAGTACTTC. This gives the protein CASSLVLRGRGETQYF.

This clone showed up just once. The chain is built from TRBV14 and TRBJ2-1, with 7 nucleotides matching TRBD2. Trimming cost V 4 bases and J 1 base; bases outside gene matches: 7. The germline V gene has CDR1 SGHDN and CDR2 FVKESK. The CDR3 runs to 16 residues. The CDR3: CASSLGGSGSYNEQFF. The CDR3 DNA follows: TGTGCCAGCAGCCTTGGCGGGAGCGGGTCCTACAATGAGCAGTTCTTC.

The chain recombines TRBV5-6 with TRBJ2-2; TRBD1 agrees at 7 bases. The CDR3 consists of 14 residues. With V trimmed by 5 bases and J by 6 bases, 7 bases remained unmatched. CDR1 is SGHDT, CDR2 YYEEEE, per germline. DNA for the CDR3: TGTGCCAGCAGTGGGACAGCCCTCTCCGGGGAGCTGTTTTTT. It yields the protein CASSGTALSGELFF.

This clone was detected once. V and J are TRBV19 and TRBJ2-1, with 7 bases that match TRBD2. With 4 bases clipped from V and 0 bases from J, the junction kept 3 bases outside the gene matches. The CDR3 sequence is 15 residues long. Germline loops: CDR1 LNHDA, CDR2 SQIVND (reference sequence). The CDR3 DNA reads as TGTGCCAGTAGTAGAGCGGGAAACTCCTACAATGAGCAGTTCTTC. This translates into CASSRAGNSYNEQFF.

This clone has only a few counts. Other DNA sequences in this sample translate to the same CDR3. V is TRBV28 and J is TRBJ1-2; a possible D gene is TRBD1 (6 bases). CDR1 and CDR2 (germline): MDHEN, SYDVKM. V lost 3 bases to trimming and J lost 2 bases, with 7 bases between them. The CDR3 has 13 residues. Here the CDR3 DNA reads TGTGCCAGCAGTTTCAGGGGAAACTATGGCTACACCTTC. Protein: CASSFRGNYGYTF.

The chain combines TRBV5-5 with TRBJ1-2; D call uncertain. CDR3 size: 12 residues. In germline, CDR1 is SGHKS, CDR2 YYEKEE (reference sequence). V shed 6 bases and J shed 2 bases, with 8 bases lying between them. In DNA form, the CDR3 reads TGTGCCAGCACCCCCGAGAACTATGGCTACACCTTC. Protein product: CASTPENYGYTF.

Only one count was recorded for this clone. V is TRBV6-5 and J is TRBJ1-1; no clear D gene. Germline V lookup: CDR1 MNHEY, CDR2 SVGAGI. Trimming shortened V by 6 bases and J by 6 bases, and 11 bases separated the two germline ends. This CDR3 has 12 amino acids. CDR3 nucleotides: TGTGCCAGCAGCCCCGGGTGGGCTGAAGCTTTCTTT. It codes for CASSPGWAEAFF.

This clone was picked up one time. The chain links TRBV6-1 to TRBJ2-3; TRBD1 agrees at 8 bases. CDR1 and CDR2 from the germline V gene are MNHNS and SASEGT. The CDR3 is 13 amino acids. V trimming: 10 bases; J trimming: 4 bases; junction bases outside the gene matches: 7. DNA of the CDR3: TGTGCCACTGTTAGGACAGGGCCAGATACGCAGTATTTT. This codes for CATVRTGPDTQYF.

V is TRBV2 and J is TRBJ2-7, with 7 bases fitting TRBD1. This CDR3 spans 12 amino acids. Trimming removed 8 bases from V and 4 bases from J; junction bases left unmatched: 5. Looked up from germline, CDR1 is SNHLY and CDR2 is FYNNEI. The DNA of the CDR3 is TGTGCCAGCCGGGACAGACTATACGAGCAGTACTTC. The encoded protein is CASRDRLYEQYF.

The genes are TRBV30 and TRBJ2-5, with a possible D match to TRBD1 (5 bases). This CDR3 has 13 residues. V lost 0 bases, J lost 3 bases, and 8 bases lay in between. The V gene's germline CDR1 is GTSNPN and CDR2 SVGIG (reference sequence). The CDR3 nucleotides are TGTGCCTGGAGTGTACGACAGAAAGAGACCCAGTACTTC. Translation: CAWSVRQKETQYF.

This rearrangement joins TRBV7-3 to TRBJ2-2, with TRBD1 as a possible D gene (6 bases). Germline V gene sequence: CDR1 SGHTA, CDR2 FQGTGA. The CDR3 runs to 15 residues. V gave up 5 bases and J gave up 4 bases, with 14 bases separating them. This chain's CDR3 is CASSPGRGTTGELFF. CDR3 DNA sequence: TGTGCCAGCAGCCCCGGCAGGGGTACCACCGGGGAGCTGTTTTTT.

CDR3 DNA sequence: TGTGCCAGCAGCTTACCCGGGACTAGCGGTATCTATGAGCAGTTCTTC. Translation gives CASSLPGTSGIYEQFF. This rearrangement joins TRBV11-1 to TRBJ2-1; 11 nucleotides match TRBD2. The CDR3 is 16 amino acids. CDR1 is SGHAT and CDR2 is FQDESV in the germline V gene (reference sequence). Trimming removed 2 bases from V and 8 bases from J; junction bases left unmatched: 8. The whole variable domain, filled in from reference TRBV11-1 and TRBJ2-1, reads EAEVAQSPRYKITEKSQAVAFWCDPISGHATLYWYRQILGQGPELLVQFQDESVVDDSQLPKDRFSAERLKGVDSTLKIQPAELGDSAMYLCASSLPGTSGIYEQFFGPGTRLTVL.

This sequence joins TRBV9 and TRBJ2-7; TRBD2 matches at 7 bases. In germline, CDR1 is SGDLS, CDR2 YYNGEE. The V gene end was trimmed by 3 bases and the J gene end by 3 bases; junction bases not matched to a gene: 6. The CDR3 has 14 residues. In nucleotides, the CDR3 is TGTGCCAGCAGCGAGGATAAGCGGGGCTACGAGCAGTACTTC. The encoded protein is CASSEDKRGYEQYF. Variable domain in full (rest from reference TRBV9 and TRBJ2-7): DSGVTQTPKHLITATGQRVTLRCSPRSGDLSVYWYQQSLDQGLQFLIQYYNGEERAKGNILERFSAQQFPDLHSELNLSSLELGDSALYFCASSEDKRGYEQYFGPGTRLTVT.